These 29 T cell receptor beta chains were all obtained from the same sample, sequenced in a study of T cells in Graves' hyperthyroidism and ophthalmopathy. Researchers amplified the TCR beta CDR3 regions from RNA transcripts. When the TCR CDR3 underwent first-round RT-PCR, the HTBI primer set was used. One entry per CDR3 protein, called by TCRdb with MiXCR from the multiplex PCR reads. Of around 300,000 distinct CDR3 sequences in the sample, approximately 13% were seen once. Sequencing input: blood. The receptors come from a woman aged 25 to 39 with Graves' hyperthyroidism.

This chain links TRBV11-2 with TRBJ2-6, with 10 bases lining up with TRBD1. The J segment lost 2 bases and the V segment lost 6 bases, leaving 1 base of the junction unmatched. The CDR3 loop spans 15 amino acids. Germline V lookup: CDR1 SGHAT, CDR2 FQNNGV. The CDR3 loop is CASRTGGAGANVLTF. CDR3 sequence (DNA): TGTGCCAGCAGGACAGGGGGCGCTGGGGCCAACGTCCTGACTTTC. The full variable domain, in which reference TRBV11-2 and TRBJ2-6 provide the parts outside the CDR3, is EAGVAQSPRYKIIEKRQSVAFWCNPISGHATLYWYQQILGQGPKLLIQFQNNGVVDDSQLPKDRFSAERLKGVDSTLKIQPAKLEDSAVYLCASRTGGAGANVLTFGAGSRLTVL.

This clonotype was detected only a few times. This rearrangement joins TRBV3-1 to TRBJ1-2, with no clear D. Germline V gene data show CDR1 as LGHDT and CDR2 as YNNKEL (reference sequence). The CDR3 totals 15 residues. V lost 1 base and J lost 0, with 9 bases in between. The DNA for the CDR3 is TGTGCCAGCAGCCAAGCTGGGGAGTCTAACTATGGCTACACCTTC. This translates into CASSQAGESNYGYTF.

There are many counts of this clonotype. The rearrangement uses TRBV29-1 and TRBJ2-1; 11 bases fit TRBD2. Losses at the gene ends were 4 bases for V and 0 bases for J; bases not matched to a gene: 8. The CDR3 consists of 17 residues. CDR1 and CDR2 from the germline V gene are SQVTM and ANQGSEA. This CDR3 is CSVGVAGGSSSYNEQFF. CDR3 DNA: TGCAGCGTTGGTGTAGCGGGAGGGAGTAGCTCCTACAATGAGCAGTTCTTC.

The sample holds many counts of this clonotype. The rearrangement joins TRBV10-3 to TRBJ2-7; no firm D call. Germline lookup yields CDR1 ENHRY and CDR2 SYGVKD. V was clipped by 11 bases and J by 5 bases, with 19 bases between them. This CDR3 region has 13 residues. DNA for the CDR3: TGTGCCGCCGCCTCGAGCAACAACGACGAGCAGTACTTC. The encoded protein is CAAASSNNDEQYF.

This clonotype was detected ten times or more. The J gene is TRBJ1-1, the V gene TRBV6-1, with D unclear. The V gene's germline CDR1 is MNHNS and CDR2 SASEGT. V was shortened by 8 bases and J by 0 bases, with 10 bases between the two germline ends. CDR3 length: 13 amino acids. The CDR3 loop reads CASQYGLNTEAFF. CDR3 coding DNA: TGTGCCAGCCAGTACGGGTTGAACACTGAAGCTTTCTTT.

This clonotype was counted only a few times. The V call is TRBV5-1, the J call TRBJ2-2, with TRBD1 identical over 9 bases. The V gene's germline CDR1 is SGHRS and CDR2 YFSETQ. The V segment lost 3 bases and the J segment 4 bases; nucleotides outside the gene matches: 7. The CDR3 has 16 residues. The CDR3 loop is CASSSGTGIGTGELFF. CDR3 nucleotides: TGCGCCAGCAGCTCCGGGACAGGGATAGGCACCGGGGAGCTGTTTTTT. Full variable domain (remainder filled in from reference TRBV5-1 and TRBJ2-2): KAGVTQTPRYLIKTRGQQVTLSCSPISGHRSVSWYQQTPGQGLQFLFEYFSETQRNKGNFPGRFSGRQFSNSRSEMNVSTLELGDSALYLCASSSGTGIGTGELFFGEGSRLTVL.

The genes are TRBV19 and TRBJ2-7; D is perhaps TRBD1 or TRBD2 (5 bases each). CDR1 and CDR2 (germline): LNHDA, SQIVND (reference sequence). There are 13 residues in the CDR3. V lost 8 bases to trimming and J lost 3 bases, with 14 bases between them. As DNA, the CDR3 is TGTGCCAGTGGGGACGGACGAATCTACGAGCAGTACTTC. Translated: CASGDGRIYEQYF. Full variable domain (missing parts from reference TRBV19 and TRBJ2-7): DGGITQSPKYLFRKEGQNVTLSCEQNLNHDAMYWYRQDPGQGLRLIYYSQIVNDFQKGDIAEGYSVSREKKESFPLTVTSAQKNPTAFYLCASGDGRIYEQYFGPGTRLTVT.

This clonotype was seen only a few times. The chain recombines TRBV5-4 with TRBJ1-1; possible D gene TRBD1, 6 bases. V was pared by 0 bases and J by 4 bases, with 13 bases between. The length of the CDR3 is 15 residues. Germline-derived CDR1 and CDR2 are SGHNT and YYREEE (reference sequence). This CDR3 is CASSLEGGGFTEAFF. The DNA of the CDR3 is TGTGCCAGCAGCTTGGAGGGGGGGGGTTTCACTGAAGCTTTCTTT.

This clonotype was seen at least ten times. The chain links TRBV12-3 or TRBV12-4 to TRBJ2-1; 11 positions match TRBD2. This CDR3 comprises 15 residues. V lost 3 bases, J lost 8 bases, and 6 bases stayed unmatched. CDR3: CASSFVLAGDYEQFF. The CDR3 region has the DNA TGTGCCAGCAGTTTTGTACTAGCGGGAGATTATGAGCAGTTCTTC.

This clonotype was counted ten times or more. This chain connects TRBV11-2 to TRBJ1-3; possibly TRBD1 for D (5 bases). Germline loops: CDR1 SGHAT, CDR2 FQNNGV. The CDR3 loop spans 15 amino acids. The V and J ends lost 5 bases and 1 base respectively, with 12 bases between them. CDR3 residues: CASSPLGASGNTIYF. The CDR3 nucleotides read TGTGCCAGCAGCCCCTTAGGGGCTTCTGGAAACACCATATATTTT.

This rearrangement joins TRBV6-2 or TRBV6-3 to TRBJ1-5; 8 positions match TRBD1. The CDR3 extends over 14 amino acids. CDR1 is MNHEY, CDR2 SVGEGT, per germline. After removal of 6 bases from V and 11 bases from J, the junction contained 12 bases not matched to a gene. CDR3 DNA sequence: TGTGCCAGCAGCCACCGGACAGGGACGGGGTCCCAGCATTTT. It codes for CASSHRTGTGSQHF.

This clonotype appeared many times. This rearrangement joins TRBV28 to TRBJ2-2; D is ambiguous. V lost 7 bases and J 6 bases, leaving 9 bases between the germline ends. CDR3 size: 12 residues. Germline CDR1 is MDHEN and CDR2 is SYDVKM. The CDR3 sequence is CASNRVPGELFF. DNA for the CDR3: TGTGCCAGCAATCGTGTCCCCGGGGAGCTGTTTTTT. The whole variable domain, remainder taken from reference TRBV28 and TRBJ2-2, is DVKVTQSSRYLVKRTGEKVFLECVQDMDHENMFWYRQDPGLGLRLIYFSYDVKMKEKGDIPEGYSVSREKKERFSLILESASTNQTSMYLCASNRVPGELFFGEGSRLTVL.

This clonotype occurred many times. The J gene is TRBJ1-1, the V gene TRBV28; perhaps TRBD1 as D (5 bases). Looked up from germline, CDR1 is MDHEN and CDR2 is SYDVKM. Deletions cut 8 bases from V and 4 bases from J, with 11 bases between. This CDR3 is 12 amino acids long. CDR3 in amino acids: CASGWGGTEAFF. DNA of the CDR3: TGTGCCAGCGGTTGGGGGGGCACTGAAGCTTTCTTT.

This clonotype was found many times. CDR3 amino acids: CASSLSRGAPNNEQFF. CDR3 in DNA: TGTGCCAGCAGTTTATCCCGCGGGGCGCCTAACAATGAGCAGTTCTTC. The chain employs TRBV12-3 or TRBV12-4 and TRBJ2-1; the D gene is possibly TRBD2 (6 bases). Trimming removed 2 bases from V and 5 bases from J, with 16 bases in between. The CDR3 extends over 16 amino acids.

The chain has TRBV7-9 and TRBJ1-2; 8 bases fit TRBD1. Germline-derived CDR1 and CDR2 are SEHNR and FQNEAQ (reference sequence). CDR3 length equals 15 residues. The J segment lost 8 bases and the V segment lost 5 bases, leaving 13 bases of the junction unmatched. For the CDR3, the DNA is TGTGCCAGCAGCGACCTTGGGACAGGCGGCAACGGCTACACCTTC. Translated: CASSDLGTGGNGYTF.

This clonotype was recorded at least ten times. The chain combines TRBV28 with TRBJ2-7, with unresolved D. The CDR3 has 12 amino acids. Germline V gene sequence: CDR1 MDHEN, CDR2 SYDVKM. Trimming pared 7 bases from V and 2 bases from J, leaving 9 bases between. The CDR3: CASTDRPYEQYF. CDR3 DNA: TGTGCCAGCACTGATAGGCCCTACGAGCAGTACTTC.

This clonotype was found a few times. The CDR3 region is CAWIQPHSPLHF. Here the CDR3 DNA reads TGTGCCTGGATTCAACCACATTCACCCCTCCACTTT. This chain uses TRBV30 with TRBJ1-6; no clear D gene. The V and J ends lost 4 bases and 8 bases respectively, with 9 bases between them. There are 12 residues in the CDR3. Germline assignment: CDR1 GTSNPN and CDR2 SVGIG (reference sequence).

This clonotype was seen many times. The genes are TRBV28 and TRBJ2-7, with 8 nucleotides matching TRBD1. CDR1 MDHEN and CDR2 SYDVKM come from the germline V gene. The CDR3 runs 18 residues. V lost 1 base and J lost 0; bases outside the gene matches: 11. CDR3: CASSLFPYRTGNSYEQYF. CDR3 nucleotides: TGTGCCAGCAGTTTATTCCCCTATCGGACAGGGAACTCCTACGAGCAGTACTTC. Drawing the rest from reference TRBV28 and TRBJ2-7, the complete variable domain is DVKVTQSSRYLVKRTGEKVFLECVQDMDHENMFWYRQDPGLGLRLIYFSYDVKMKEKGDIPEGYSVSREKKERFSLILESASTNQTSMYLCASSLFPYRTGNSYEQYFGPGTRLTVT.

The gene calls are TRBV29-1 and TRBJ2-1; D ambiguous. CDR3 length: 13 residues. Germline V CDR1 and CDR2: SQVTM, ANQGSEA. With 0 bases removed from V and 8 bases from J, the gap between germline ends came to 11 bases. Written as DNA, the CDR3 is TGCAGCGTTGAAGATCTCTTTGGGTATGAGCAGTTCTTC. Translation: CSVEDLFGYEQFF.

This clonotype was observed at least ten times. This chain connects TRBV6-1 to TRBJ2-7, with 10 bases identical to TRBD2. The CDR3 runs 16 residues. V shed 5 bases and J 4 bases; nucleotides not matched to a gene: 11. The germline CDR1 and CDR2 sequences are MNHNS and SASEGT. CDR3: CASSSRGSGRDYEQYF. The CDR3 DNA sequence: TGTGCCAGCAGTTCTCGGGGGAGCGGGAGGGATTACGAGCAGTACTTC.

This clonotype appeared a few times. The chain is built from TRBV4-3 and TRBJ2-7; the D call may be TRBD1 or TRBD2 (6 bases each). The germline V gene encodes CDR1 LGHNA and CDR2 YSLEER. Trimming shortened V by 0 bases and J by 6 bases, and 24 bases separated the two germline ends. The CDR3 runs 18 residues. The CDR3 DNA reads TGCGCCAGCAGCCAAGACCCGGGGGCCGGGACCGCCAATTTCGAGCAGTACTTC. Protein product: CASSQDPGAGTANFEQYF.

This clonotype was seen a few times. V usage is TRBV24-1 and J usage is TRBJ2-1, with a tentative D call TRBD1 (5 bases). The germline V and J ends were trimmed by 0 bases and 7 bases, with 9 bases remaining between them. CDR1 and CDR2 from the germline V gene are KGHDR and SFDVKD. CDR3 length: 14 amino acids. The CDR3 loop reads CATSDLQGSNEQFF. The CDR3 DNA is TGTGCCACCAGTGATTTGCAGGGCTCAAATGAGCAGTTCTTC.

This clonotype was detected a few times. The V and J genes are TRBV18 and TRBJ1-2; D gene uncertain. The germline CDR1 and CDR2 sequences are KGHSH and LQKENI. V lost 6 bases and J 3 bases, leaving 17 bases between the germline ends. This CDR3 has 15 residues. This CDR3 is CASSLDSEADYGYTF. The CDR3 DNA is TGTGCCAGCTCCCTCGACTCGGAAGCCGACTATGGCTACACCTTC.

This clonotype was detected many times. The chain joins TRBV30 to TRBJ2-5; either TRBD1 or TRBD2 may supply D (5 bases each). Germline V CDR1 and CDR2: GTSNPN, SVGIG (reference sequence). The CDR3 runs 13 residues. V lost 4 bases and J 7 bases, leaving 16 bases between the germline ends. The CDR3 region is CAWTPGSGGTQYF. The CDR3 DNA sequence: TGTGCCTGGACTCCAGGGAGTGGGGGGACCCAGTACTTC.

This clonotype was counted ten times or more. The chain is built from TRBV12-3 or TRBV12-4 and TRBJ2-1, with D unclear. Deletions cut 3 bases from V and 9 bases from J, with 15 bases between. This CDR3 has 14 amino acids. The CDR3 is CASSFGRATPEQFF. DNA of the CDR3: TGTGCCAGCAGTTTCGGTAGGGCCACCCCTGAGCAGTTCTTC.

The chain is built from TRBV19 and TRBJ2-3; TRBD2 aligns across 9 bases. Per germline, CDR1 LNHDA and CDR2 SQIVND (reference sequence). The CDR3 totals 14 residues. J was trimmed by 3 bases and V by 6 bases; bases with no gene match: 4. The CDR3 coding sequence is TGTGCCAGTAGATCTAGCGGGATGACAGATACGCAGTATTTT. This sequence encodes CASRSSGMTDTQYF.

This clonotype was observed many times. This chain links TRBV28 with TRBJ1-2; D unclear. With 6 bases removed from V and 3 bases from J, the gap between germline ends came to 14 bases. Germline V gene data show CDR1 as MDHEN and CDR2 as SYDVKM. This CDR3 is built from 14 residues. The CDR3 bases are TGTGCCAGCAGCGAGACTTACGACGACTATGGCTACACCTTC. The encoded protein is CASSETYDDYGYTF.

The rearrangement joins TRBV10-2 to TRBJ1-1; no reliable D call. Germline V gene sequence: CDR1 WSHSY, CDR2 SAAADI. Trimming cost V 5 bases and J 1 base, with 11 bases left between them. CDR3 length: 14 amino acids. CDR3 bases: TGCGCCAGCAGTCCCCTCTTAGGGAACACTGAAGCTTTCTTT. The encoded protein is CASSPLLGNTEAFF.

Regarding this clonotype: A much bigger clone sits one base away, suggesting this may be a read error. This rearrangement joins TRBV2 to TRBJ1-5; D perhaps matches TRBD1 (6 bases). This CDR3 region has 14 residues. V lost 7 bases and J lost 2, with 12 bases in between. Germline values: CDR1 SNHLY, CDR2 FYNNEI. The CDR3 bases are TGTGCCAGCACCGCGGACAGATGCAATCAGCCCCAGCATTTT. It codes for CASTADRCNQPQHF.